The 26 T cell receptor beta chains given below trace back to one sample, sequenced in a study of beta chain features in type 1 diabetes. These receptors are not linked to any known antigen. Points from the study as a whole: There was a moderate but significant shortening of TCRB CDR3s in all four CD4+ subsets of Type 1 diabetes patients.

Every bit of the isolated RNA underwent reverse transcription, so sequencing read expressed TCRB transcripts. The data were produced by immunoSEQ multiplex PCR, yet TCRdb's version contains in-frame clones alone and is incomplete. The sample has around 300,000 clones; 15% are singletons. Material: naive CD4+ T cells from blood. These receptors all stem from a man aged 18 to 29 with type 1 diabetes.

This chain connects TRBV27 to TRBJ2-1, with 8 bases that match TRBD2. The ends lost 8 bases at V and 7 bases at J; junction bases unmatched: 4. The CDR3 contains 12 residues. Germline V gene sequence: CDR1 MNHEY, CDR2 SMNVEV (reference sequence). CDR3 sequence: CASARLANEQFF. In DNA, the CDR3 is TGTGCCAGCGCCCGACTAGCGAATGAGCAGTTCTTC.

This chain joins TRBV7-2 and TRBJ2-5; D is perhaps TRBD2 (5 bases). The CDR3 has 12 residues. In germline, CDR1 is SGHTA, CDR2 FQGNSA. V was shortened by 3 bases and J by 5 bases, with 7 bases between the two germline ends. CDR3 region: CASSFLAETQYF. The CDR3 nucleotides read TGTGCCAGCAGCTTCTTAGCGGAGACCCAGTACTTC.

The V gene is TRBV6-1, the J gene TRBJ1-1; unclear D gene. Looked up from germline, CDR1 is MNHNS and CDR2 is SASEGT. Trimming cost V 6 bases and J 8 bases, with 13 bases left between them. The CDR3 is 12 residues long. For the CDR3, the DNA is TGTGCCAGCAGGTTTCTCTCCGAGGAAGCTTTCTTT. Encoded protein: CASRFLSEEAFF.

This clone was counted between two and nine times. J is TRBJ2-7 and V is TRBV7-9, with 7 bases matching TRBD2. CDR1 is SEHNR and CDR2 is FQNEAQ in the germline V gene (reference sequence). With 6 bases clipped from V and 2 bases from J, the junction kept 4 bases outside the gene matches. This CDR3 is 13 amino acids long. The CDR3 sequence is CASRASGTYEQYF. The CDR3 nucleotides are TGTGCCAGCAGGGCTAGCGGCACCTACGAGCAGTACTTC.

The CDR3 loop reads CAISGTSGSLGGELFF. CDR3 in DNA: TGTGCCATCAGTGGGACTAGCGGGAGTCTGGGCGGGGAGCTGTTTTTT. The chain employs TRBV10-3 and TRBJ2-2; 13 bases match TRBD2. Germline CDR1 reads ENHRY; CDR2 reads SYGVKD. The CDR3 sequence is 16 residues long. The junction had 6 bases not matched to a gene; V was cut back by 4 bases and J by 7 bases.

A few counts support this clone. The V call is TRBV14, the J call TRBJ2-2; 7 bases agree with TRBD1. The CDR3 is made up of 17 amino acids. The V gene's germline CDR1 is SGHDN and CDR2 FVKESK. V was pared by 3 bases and J by 1 base, with 8 bases of the junction left unmatched. Here the CDR3 reads CASSQRLGQVNTGELFF. In nucleotides, the CDR3 is TGTGCCAGCAGCCAGCGGTTAGGACAGGTGAACACCGGGGAGCTGTTTTTT. Filled out from reference TRBV14 and TRBJ2-2, the complete variable domain reads EAGVTQFPSHSVIEKGQTVTLRCDPISGHDNLYWYRRVMGKEIKFLLHFVKESKQDESGMPNNRFLAERTGGTYSTLKVQPAELEDSGVYFCASSQRLGQVNTGELFFGEGSRLTVL.

The chain combines TRBV6-5 with TRBJ2-3; perhaps TRBD2 as D (6 bases). Germline CDR1 is MNHEY and CDR2 is SVGAGI. The CDR3 consists of 14 residues. The V end was cut by 5 bases, the J end by 5 bases, with 14 bases between. The CDR3 loop is CASSPGTGLDTQYF. The CDR3 nucleotides are TGTGCCAGCAGTCCGGGGACTGGGTTAGATACGCAGTATTTT.

V gene TRBV28 combines with J gene TRBJ2-5; D not certain. The germline gives CDR1 MDHEN, CDR2 SYDVKM. The CDR3 extends over 14 amino acids. Trimming took off 5 bases at V and 1 base at J, with 11 bases between the two ends. The CDR3 loop is CASSLPFRQETQYF. The CDR3 coding sequence is TGTGCCAGCAGTCTACCATTCCGCCAAGAGACCCAGTACTTC.

This clone was counted a few times. The V and J genes are TRBV25-1 and TRBJ1-1; D gene unclear. V was clipped by 4 bases and J by 1 base, with 4 bases between them. This CDR3 comprises 12 residues. Germline values: CDR1 MGHDK, CDR2 SYGVNS. CDR3 DNA: TGTGCCAGCAGTGTCTCGAACACTGAAGCTTTCTTT. This encodes CASSVSNTEAFF.

The rearrangement joins TRBV29-1 to TRBJ1-2; 8 bases line up with TRBD1. The V gene end was trimmed by 4 bases and the J gene end by 0 bases; junction bases not matched to a gene: 4. The V gene's germline CDR1 is SQVTM and CDR2 ANQGSEA. CDR3 size: 14 residues. In nucleotides, the CDR3 is TGCAGCGTTGGCAGGGGGCTTGCTAACTATGGCTACACCTTC. Protein product: CSVGRGLANYGYTF. The full variable domain, rest sourced from reference TRBV29-1 and TRBJ1-2, is SAVISQKPSRDICQRGTSLTIQCQVDSQVTMMFWYRQQPGQSLTLIATANQGSEATYESGFVIDKFPISRPNLTFSTLTVSNMSPEDSSIYLCSVGRGLANYGYTFGSGTRLTVV.

This clone turned up a few times. V and J are TRBV2 and TRBJ2-7; perhaps TRBD2 as D (5 bases). Trimming stripped 11 bases from V and 4 bases from J, with 12 bases between. The CDR3 contains 11 residues. CDR1 and CDR2 from the germline V gene are SNHLY and FYNNEI. This CDR3 reads CAGASGYEQYF. The DNA of the CDR3 is TGTGCCGGCGCCTCGGGGTACGAGCAGTACTTC.

Turning to this clone: Other DNA sequences in this specimen translate into the identical CDR3. This rearrangement joins TRBV18 to TRBJ2-7; 7 nucleotides agree with TRBD1. Germline CDR1 reads KGHSH; CDR2 reads LQKENI. V shed 3 bases and J 3 bases; nucleotides not matched to a gene: 2. The length of the CDR3 is 13 residues. CDR3 sequence reads: CASSPRDSYEQYF. The CDR3 region has the DNA TGTGCCAGCTCACCCCGGGACAGCTACGAGCAGTACTTC.

The V call is TRBV7-9, the J call TRBJ2-7, with 12 bases fitting TRBD1. Germline assignment: CDR1 SEHNR and CDR2 FQNEAQ (reference sequence). CDR3 length: 17 residues. V was clipped by 3 bases and J by 6 bases; unmatched bases: 12. The DNA for the CDR3 is TGTGCCAGCAGCTTCAGGGGGACAGGGGGCGGATCTGGCGAGCAGTACTTC. This sequence encodes CASSFRGTGGGSGEQYF.

This chain joins TRBV7-9 and TRBJ1-1; weak D call: TRBD1 (5 bases). Germline V gene data show CDR1 as SEHNR and CDR2 as FQNEAQ (reference sequence). V was clipped by 4 bases and J by 7 bases, with 10 bases between them. CDR3 length: 12 residues. The CDR3 DNA is TGTGCCAGCAGCTCCAGGGCAAATGAAGCTTTCTTT. Its protein product is CASSSRANEAFF.

The genes are TRBV11-2 and TRBJ2-1, with 10 positions matching TRBD2. Germline CDR1 SGHAT, CDR2 FQNNGV. The trim removed 4 bases at V and 8 bases at J, leaving 8 bases unmatched. There are 15 residues in the CDR3. The CDR3 is CASSSGTSDRYEQFF. DNA of the CDR3: TGTGCCAGCAGCTCCGGGACTAGCGACCGTTATGAGCAGTTCTTC.

This chain's CDR3 is CATSRNLNLFEKLFF. Written as DNA, the CDR3 is TGTGCCACCAGCCGCAACCTAAACCTTTTTGAAAAACTGTTTTTT. The chain employs TRBV15 and TRBJ1-4, with unresolved D. The CDR3 runs to 15 residues. The germline V and J ends were trimmed by 5 bases and 7 bases, with 17 bases remaining between them. Germline CDR1 LNHNV, CDR2 YYDKDF (reference sequence).

This chain joins TRBV12-5 and TRBJ2-5; 11 nucleotides line up with TRBD2. In germline, CDR1 is LGHNT, CDR2 FRNRAP. The CDR3 length is 17 residues. CDR3 sequence: CAPLWASGGLSKETQYF. Written as DNA, the CDR3 is TGTGCCCCCCTCTGGGCTAGCGGGGGGCTATCGAAAGAGACCCAGTACTTC.

This chain uses TRBV10-3 with TRBJ2-5; 7 bases agree with TRBD1. V lost 10 bases and J lost 3; bases outside the gene matches: 8. Germline assignment: CDR1 ENHRY and CDR2 SYGVKD. The CDR3 spans 13 residues. The CDR3 region has the DNA TGTGCCAGGTCCGAGGGGGCGAAAGAGACCCAGTACTTC. As protein: CARSEGAKETQYF.

The chain joins TRBV5-6 to TRBJ1-4, with TRBD1 identical over 7 bases. The CDR3 loop spans 14 amino acids. Germline CDR1 SGHDT, CDR2 YYEEEE. J lost 10 bases, V lost 2 bases, and 8 bases had no gene match. DNA of the CDR3: TGTGCCAGCAGCTTTGGGACAGTTGTAGGAAAACTGTTTTTT. This gives the protein CASSFGTVVGKLFF.

The rearrangement uses TRBV11-2 and TRBJ1-2; maybe TRBD1 (6 bases). Germline assignment: CDR1 SGHAT and CDR2 FQNNGV. V lost 5 bases to trimming and J lost 8 bases, with 15 bases between them. The CDR3 length is 13 residues. CDR3 sequence reads: CASSRIEQGGYTF. In DNA, the CDR3 is TGTGCCAGCAGCAGAATAGAACAGGGCGGCTACACCTTC.

The chain has TRBV5-1 and TRBJ2-7, with 9 positions matching TRBD1. J gave up 3 bases and V 5 bases, and 9 bases lay outside the gene matches. The CDR3 totals 15 residues. Germline V gene lookup returns CDR1 SGHRS and CDR2 YFSETQ. CDR3 loop: CASRSTAGQGYEQYF. DNA of the CDR3: TGCGCCAGCAGGTCTACCGCGGGACAGGGCTACGAGCAGTACTTC.

This clone was observed a handful of times. This CDR3 is also generated by other DNA sequences in the sample. The V call is TRBV7-2, the J call TRBJ2-3, with unresolved D. This CDR3 is built from 12 residues. Germline lookup yields CDR1 SGHTA and CDR2 FQGNSA. V gave up 5 bases and J gave up 0 bases, with 3 bases separating them. Written as DNA, the CDR3 is TGTGCCAGCAGCCCTAGCACAGATACGCAGTATTTT. This gives the protein CASSPSTDTQYF.

This clone has just a few counts. This chain uses TRBV27 with TRBJ2-1, with no clear D. CDR1 MNHEY and CDR2 SMNVEV come from the germline V gene (reference sequence). The CDR3 has 14 residues. V was shortened by 6 bases and J by 0 bases, with 9 bases between the two germline ends. CDR3 sequence reads: CASRNSPSYNEQFF. The CDR3 coding sequence is TGTGCCAGCAGGAACAGTCCCTCCTACAATGAGCAGTTCTTC.

This clone was observed a few times. This chain joins TRBV14 and TRBJ2-5; D is perhaps TRBD2 (5 bases). The CDR3 runs 15 residues. The V gene lost 5 bases and the J gene lost 2 bases, with 15 bases spanning the gap. Germline CDR1 reads SGHDN; CDR2 reads FVKESK. In nucleotides, the CDR3 is TGTGCCAGCAGCTATTACCGTGGCGGGCAAGAGACCCAGTACTTC. This codes for CASSYYRGGQETQYF.

This clone was observed a handful of times. The chain recombines TRBV28 with TRBJ2-3; no clear D gene. The CDR3 spans 13 residues. V lost 6 bases, J lost 3 bases, and 10 bases lay in between. From germline, CDR1 is MDHEN and CDR2 SYDVKM. Here the CDR3 reads CASRSSGTDTQYF. The CDR3, as DNA: TGTGCCAGCAGGTCCTCCGGGACAGATACGCAGTATTTT.

This clone has just a few counts. V is TRBV25-1 and J is TRBJ1-3, with 7 bases fitting TRBD1. Germline lookup yields CDR1 MGHDK and CDR2 SYGVNS. J was trimmed by 4 bases and V by 2 bases; bases with no gene match: 5. The CDR3 consists of 15 residues. The CDR3 protein is CASSEPRQGGNTIYF. In nucleotides, the CDR3 is TGTGCCAGCAGTGAACCCCGACAGGGAGGAAACACCATATATTTT.